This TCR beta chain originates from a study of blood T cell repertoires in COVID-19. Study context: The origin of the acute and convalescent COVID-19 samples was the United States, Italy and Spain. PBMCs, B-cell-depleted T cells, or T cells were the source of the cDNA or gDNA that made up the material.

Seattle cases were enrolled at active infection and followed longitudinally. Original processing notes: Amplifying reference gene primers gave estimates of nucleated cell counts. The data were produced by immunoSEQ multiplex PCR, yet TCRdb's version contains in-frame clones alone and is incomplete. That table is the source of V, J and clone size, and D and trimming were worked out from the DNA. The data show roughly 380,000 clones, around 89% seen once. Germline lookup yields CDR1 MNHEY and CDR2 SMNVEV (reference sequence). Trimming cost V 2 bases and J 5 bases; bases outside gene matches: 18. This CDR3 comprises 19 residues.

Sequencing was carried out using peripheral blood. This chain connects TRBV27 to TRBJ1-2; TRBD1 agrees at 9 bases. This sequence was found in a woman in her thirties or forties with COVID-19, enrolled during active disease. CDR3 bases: TGTGCCAGCAGTTTAATCCGCTTAAATACCGGGACAGGGTTGTATGGCTACACCTTC. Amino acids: CASSLIRLNTGTGLYGYTF.